The rows below give T cell receptor beta chains drawn from one sample of a study of blood T cell repertoires in COVID-19. TCRdb's table, derived via immunoSEQ multiplex PCR, lists solely in-frame clones and lacks some. Of around 250,000 clones listed, 70% to 90% are singletons. Sequenced sample: PBMCs or T cells enriched from blood (not recorded which). The receptor set was obtained from a woman between 45 and 65 years old who had been exposed to COVID-19. CDR3s include the opening cysteine and the closing phenylalanine or tryptophan. D genes are given only for firm matches. The size entry is marked missing in some rows and otherwise reads once, few, many or a size class.

TRBV4-2,TRBJ1-2,-,few,TGTGCCAGCAGCCAAGGTGAGGAGTCGGGCTACACCTTC,CASSQGEESGYTF
TRBV6-5,TRBJ1-2,-,-,TGTGCCAGCATTCGGGGTGGGTATGGCTACACCTTC,CASIRGGYGYTF
TRBV12-5,TRBJ2-1,-,-,TGTGCTAGTGGTTTGGACAGGGAGGGTGAGCAGTTCTTC,CASGLDREGEQFF
TRBV6-4,TRBJ1-1,TRBD1,-,TGTGCCAGCAGTGCTCGACAGGGGGCGACTGAAGCTTTCTTT,CASSARQGATEAFF
TRBV15,TRBJ2-3,-,-,TGTGCCACCAGCCCCTCTACCGATACGCAGTATTTT,CATSPSTDTQYF
TRBV7-6,TRBJ2-7,-,-,TGTGCCAGCAGCCGGGGGACGGCGGACTACTACGAGCAGTACTTC,CASSRGTADYYEQYF
TRBV3-1/TRBV3-2,TRBJ1-1,-,-,TGTGCCTGCAGCCGAGTCTTTAACACTGAAGCTTTCTTT,CACSRVFNTEAFF
TRBV10-3,TRBJ1-1,TRBD1,-,TGTGCCTCCACAGGGGCTAACACTGAAGCTTTCTTT,CASTGANTEAFF
TRBV12-3/TRBV12-4,TRBJ2-1,-,-,TGTGCCAGCAGTTTTACCAGAGAGCAGTTCTTC,CASSFTREQFF
TRBV24-1,TRBJ2-1,TRBD2,-,TGTGCCACCAGTGATTGGACTAGCGGGGGCGATGAGCAGTTCTTC,CATSDWTSGGDEQFF
TRBV18,TRBJ1-2,TRBD1,-,TGTGCCAGCTCAATCCCCGGGACAGGACTTTATGGCTACACCTTC,CASSIPGTGLYGYTF
TRBV5-1,TRBJ2-1,TRBD2,once,TGCGCCAGCAGCAACGGGACTAGCGGGGTGAATGAGCAGTTCTTC,CASSNGTSGVNEQFF
TRBV9,TRBJ2-7,-,-,TGTGCCAGCAGCGGGACTTTAGGCTACGAGCAGTACTTC,CASSGTLGYEQYF
TRBV7-2,TRBJ2-3,-,-,TGTGCCAGCAGCCCGACGGGTACGCAGTATTTT,CASSPTGTQYF
TRBV19,TRBJ2-7,TRBD2,few,TGTGCCAGTAGTGCGGGACTAAGCGGGGCCTACGAGCAGTACTTC,CASSAGLSGAYEQYF
TRBV10-2,TRBJ1-1,-,-,TGCGCCAGTCGGGGAGGAGGGGCGAACACTGAAGCTTTCTTT,CASRGGGANTEAFF
TRBV2,TRBJ2-5,-,-,TGTGCCAGCAGTGAAGCGCTTGCAGGCAGGGGGACCCAGTACTTC,CASSEALAGRGTQYF
TRBV27,TRBJ2-7,-,-,TGTGCCAGCCGTCCCCCCCCGCCGAGCTCCTACGAGCAGTACTTC,CASRPPPPSSYEQYF
TRBV18,TRBJ1-1,TRBD1,once,TGTGCCAGCTCTCCAAGACCCGGGACAGGGGCCTACACTGAAGCTTTCTTT,CASSPRPGTGAYTEAFF
TRBV5-1,TRBJ1-1,-,-,TGCGCCAGCAGTTTCGGACGGGGGATGAACACTGAAGCTTTCTTT,CASSFGRGMNTEAFF
TRBV11-3,TRBJ2-1,-,-,TGTGCCAGCAGCCCCGGACGGGGCTCCTACAATGAGCAGTTCTTC,CASSPGRGSYNEQFF
TRBV4-3,TRBJ1-2,TRBD1,-,TGCGCCAGCAGCCAAGACGCAGGGGGTGGCTACACCTTC,CASSQDAGGGYTF
TRBV20-1,TRBJ1-1,-,-,TGCAGTGCTAGTAACCAGGGCGGGAGCACTGAAGCTTTCTTT,CSASNQGGSTEAFF
TRBV9,TRBJ2-3,TRBD2,-,TGTGCCAGCAGCTTATCCTCGGGTAGCGGGGCCTCAGATACGCAGTATTTT,CASSLSSGSGASDTQYF
TRBV11-2,TRBJ1-6,-,-,TGTGCCAGCAGCTTAGATATGCCTTCGGATTCACCCCTCCACTTT,CASSLDMPSDSPLHF
TRBV4-1,TRBJ1-1,TRBD1,-,TGCGCCAGCAGCCAAGATCTGTTGGGACAGGACACTGAAGCTTTCTTT,CASSQDLLGQDTEAFF
TRBV10-1,TRBJ2-3,-,-,TGCGCCAGCAGTTTGGACCAGACTAGTAGGGTTTCAGATACGCAGTATTTT,CASSLDQTSRVSDTQYF
TRBV12-3/TRBV12-4,TRBJ1-1,-,-,TGTGCCAGCAGTCCGGGGGATTACACTGAAGCTTTCTTT,CASSPGDYTEAFF
TRBV16,TRBJ1-1,-,-,TGTGCCAGCAGCCTGACAGATTACACTGAAGCTTTCTTT,CASSLTDYTEAFF
TRBV6-2/TRBV6-3,TRBJ2-7,TRBD2,-,TGTGCCAGCAGTTATAGAAGCGGGGCCGGGTACGAGCAGTACTTC,CASSYRSGAGYEQYF
TRBV24-1,TRBJ1-2,-,-,TGTGCCACCAGTGACCCGGGGTCAGGGAGGGGTGGCTACACCTTC,CATSDPGSGRGGYTF
TRBV2,TRBJ2-2,TRBD2,-,TGTGCCAGCAGTGAAGGCGCGGGGGCCGGGGAGCTGTTTTTT,CASSEGAGAGELFF
TRBV19,TRBJ2-7,-,-,TGTGCCAGTAGTATCCAGGGGAGTTCCTACGAGCAGTACTTC,CASSIQGSSYEQYF
TRBV7-2,TRBJ1-1,-,-,TGTGCCAGCAGCGTAGCTGGGCGGGCGGAAGCTTTCTTT,CASSVAGRAEAFF
TRBV19,TRBJ2-3,TRBD2,-,TGTGCCAGTAGTATAGGTGCGGGGGCGCAGTATTTT,CASSIGAGAQYF